This TCR beta chain was documented in a study of blood T cell repertoires in COVID-19. The wider study: Acute and convalescent COVID-19 samples came from the United States, Italy and Spain. PBMCs, B-cell-depleted T cells, or T cells were the source of the cDNA or gDNA that made up the material.

This CDR3 spans 14 amino acids. CDR1 is LNHDA, CDR2 SQIVND, per germline (reference sequence). V lost 6 bases to trimming and J lost 7 bases, with 15 bases between them. Per the original data handling: Cell counts per sample came from amplifying reference gene primers. Some clones are missing from TCRdb's copy, which holds only in-frame ones; the method was immunoSEQ multiplex PCR. V and J calls plus clone size are reproduced from that table; the DNA served to infer D and trimming. The sample contains fewer than 85,000 clones, 75% to 85% of which appear only once. This sequence was found in a woman in her sixties with acute or convalescent COVID-19. The rearrangement uses TRBV19 and TRBJ1-4, with D uncertain. Sequencing was performed on peripheral blood. This CDR3 reads CASRTAGLTEKLFF. The CDR3 DNA follows: TGTGCCAGTAGGACGGCCGGGTTAACTGAAAAACTGTTTTTT.